Reported below is one T cell receptor (beta chain). This specimen belongs to a study of blood T cell repertoires in COVID-19. Study at large: T cells, B-cell-depleted T cells, or PBMCs supplied cDNA or gDNA.

The data were produced by immunoSEQ multiplex PCR, yet TCRdb's version contains in-frame clones alone and is incomplete. The sample lists roughly 180,000 clones, 70% to 90% seen once, with around 5.4% in the top ten. From germline, CDR1 is GTSNPN and CDR2 SVGIG (reference sequence). The CDR3 loop spans 16 amino acids. Trimming removed 5 bases from V and 1 base from J; junction bases left unmatched: 9. The receptor was isolated from a woman in her forties or fifties with COVID-19, enrolled during active disease. Sequenced: peripheral blood. This chain uses TRBV30 with TRBJ1-3; 9 positions match TRBD1. The CDR3 region has the DNA TGTGCCTGGCTCCGGGACAGGGACGAGTCTGGAAACACCATATATTTT. Protein product: CAWLRDRDESGNTIYF.